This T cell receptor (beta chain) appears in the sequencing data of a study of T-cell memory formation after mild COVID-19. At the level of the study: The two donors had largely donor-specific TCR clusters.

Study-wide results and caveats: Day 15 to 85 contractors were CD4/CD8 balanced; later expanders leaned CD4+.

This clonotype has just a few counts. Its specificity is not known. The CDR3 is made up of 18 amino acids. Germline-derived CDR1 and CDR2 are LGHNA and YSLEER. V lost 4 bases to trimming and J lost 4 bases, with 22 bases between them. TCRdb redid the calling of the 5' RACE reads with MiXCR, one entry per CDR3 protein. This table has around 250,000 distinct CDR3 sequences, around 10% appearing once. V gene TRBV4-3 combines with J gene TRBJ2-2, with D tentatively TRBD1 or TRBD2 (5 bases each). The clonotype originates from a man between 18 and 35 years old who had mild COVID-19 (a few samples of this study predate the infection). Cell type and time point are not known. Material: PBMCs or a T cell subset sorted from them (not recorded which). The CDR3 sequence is CASSLQFRRPGPTGELFF. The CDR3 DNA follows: TGCGCCAGCAGCCTGCAATTCCGCCGCCCGGGGCCCACCGGGGAGCTGTTTTTT.